A selection of T cell receptor beta chains follows, all from one sample in a study of blood T cells in healthy people across ages. Via MiXCR, TCRdb re-called the 5' RACE reads, giving one row per CDR3 protein. Found here are 760,000 or so distinct CDR3 sequences, more than 20% of them singletons; the top ten hold 9% to 9.5%. The same data also went into a second study, on T cells of mothers and their children.

What was sequenced was blood. Receptor source: a boy between 10 and 17 years old in good health. Each CDR3 is given with its conserved first and last residue. The D gene is left open where the match is weak. Clone size is stated in some rows and not others, as once, few, many or a class when expanded.

V,J,size,D,CDR3,DNA
TRBV7-6,TRBJ2-5,-,-,CASSPYADSVNQETRYF,TGTGCCAGCAGCCCCTATGCTGACAGCGTCAACCAAGAGACCCGGTACTTC
TRBV6-2/TRBV6-3,TRBJ2-6,-,TRBD1,CAVKRQGVSGANVLTF,TGTGCCGTCAAGAGACAGGGGGTCTCTGGGGCCAACGTCCTGACTTTC
TRBV5-1,TRBJ2-3,many,-,CASSQGLQYYTDTQYF,TGCGCCAGCAGCCAGGGACTCCAATATTACACAGATACGCAGTATTTT
TRBV9,TRBJ2-3,few,-,CASSVGLGTQYF,TGTGCCAGCAGCGTAGGACTAGGAACGCAGTATTTT
TRBV7-9,TRBJ2-7,few,TRBD2,CASSSGLATYYEQYF,TGTGCCAGCAGCAGTGGACTAGCGACCTACTACGAGCAGTACTTC
TRBV24-1,TRBJ1-2,-,TRBD1,CATSDRGTGEGYTF,TGTGCCACCAGTGACCGCGGGACAGGGGAAGGCTACACCTTC
TRBV12-3/TRBV12-4,TRBJ2-1,few,-,CASSLQGSHNEQFF,TGTGCCAGCAGTTTACAGGGGTCCCACAATGAGCAGTTCTTC
TRBV6-1,TRBJ2-1,-,-,CASSTIIGFNNEQFF,TGTGCCAGCAGTACGATTATCGGGTTCAACAATGAGCAGTTCTTC
TRBV6-2/TRBV6-3,TRBJ2-5,-,-,CASSRGTTGQETQYF,TGTGCCAGCAGCCGTGGGACGACCGGGCAAGAGACCCAGTACTTC
TRBV7-9,TRBJ2-5,few,TRBD2,CASSLDSGLAGALRTQYF,TGTGCCAGCAGCTTAGATAGCGGGCTAGCGGGGGCCCTGCGGACCCAGTACTTC
TRBV28,TRBJ2-1,few,-,CATETPLTYDEQFF,TGTGCCACCGAGACTCCTCTCACCTACGATGAGCAGTTCTTC
TRBV18,TRBJ1-1,few,-,CASSSRGPMNTEAFF,TGTGCCAGCTCATCTCGGGGACCCATGAACACTGAAGCTTTCTTT
TRBV5-1,TRBJ2-5,few,TRBD2,CASRRREGPETQYF,TGCGCCAGCAGAAGGCGGGAGGGCCCCGAGACCCAGTACTTC
TRBV20-1,TRBJ1-5,-,-,CSARGGKNNQPQHF,TGCAGTGCCAGAGGGGGGAAGAACAATCAGCCCCAGCATTTT
TRBV20-1,TRBJ2-1,-,TRBD2,CSASSGIRLSGNEQFF,TGCAGTGCTAGTAGCGGGATCAGGTTGTCAGGGAATGAGCAGTTCTTC
TRBV7-8,TRBJ2-7,-,-,CASSTYFPRSSSYEQYF,TGTGCCAGCAGCACTTATTTCCCGCGGAGTAGCTCCTACGAGCAGTACTTC